The 20 T cell receptor beta chains reported below all come from one sample, sequenced in a study of T cells in Graves' hyperthyroidism and ophthalmopathy. RNA transcripts yielded amplified TCR beta CDR3 regions. Researchers ran a first-round RT-PCR on the TCR CDR3 using the HTBI primer set. TCRdb processed the multiplex PCR reads anew with MiXCR; each CDR3 protein has one entry. The sample records approximately 400,000 distinct CDR3 sequences, roughly 14% being singletons. The sample was blood. The origin of the receptors is a woman younger than 30 with Graves' hyperthyroidism.

This clonotype was detected only a few times. The chain links TRBV6-5 to TRBJ2-3; TRBD2 aligns across 12 bases. Germline V gene sequence: CDR1 MNHEY, CDR2 SVGAGI. Trimming cost V 2 bases and J 6 bases; bases outside gene matches: 9. CDR3 size: 17 residues. CDR3 sequence: CASSYGLAGGVVDTQYF. For the CDR3, the DNA is TGTGCCAGCAGTTACGGGCTAGCGGGGGGGGTCGTGGATACGCAGTATTTT.

This clonotype was seen ten or more times. This chain joins TRBV20-1 and TRBJ2-3; maybe TRBD2 (6 bases). With 6 bases removed from V and 0 bases from J, the gap between germline ends came to 16 bases. Germline CDR1 and CDR2: DFQATT and SNEGSKA (reference sequence). This CDR3 contains 15 residues. CDR3 sequence: CSADLGGASTDTQYF. For the CDR3, the DNA is TGCAGTGCAGACTTGGGGGGAGCGAGCACAGATACGCAGTATTTT.

This clonotype was detected many times. The chain is built from TRBV5-1 and TRBJ2-4, with 7 bases fitting TRBD2. This CDR3 is built from 14 residues. The trim removed 5 bases at V and 8 bases at J, leaving 10 bases unmatched. Germline CDR1 reads SGHRS; CDR2 reads YFSETQ. The DNA for the CDR3 is TGCGCCAGCAGTTGGAAGGGAGGGGAGGACATTCAGTACTTC. Amino acid sequence: CASSWKGGEDIQYF.

V gene TRBV24-1 combines with J gene TRBJ2-1, with TRBD2 matching 12 bases. The CDR3 is 14 residues long. V trimming: 9 bases; J trimming: 4 bases; junction bases outside the gene matches: 3. Germline assignment: CDR1 KGHDR and CDR2 SFDVKD. The CDR3 DNA is TGTGCCACCCCCGGGACTAGCGGGTACAATGAGCAGTTCTTC. Its translation is CATPGTSGYNEQFF.

This chain connects TRBV28 to TRBJ2-2; D may be TRBD1 or TRBD2 (5 bases each). V gave up 8 bases and J gave up 7 bases, with 17 bases separating them. The germline V gene has CDR1 MDHEN and CDR2 SYDVKM. The CDR3 extends over 14 amino acids. The DNA of the CDR3 is TGTGCCAGCGCACCGCCGGGGCAGGGCGGGGAGCTGTTTTTT. It codes for CASAPPGQGGELFF.

This clonotype was counted at least ten times. The V call is TRBV19, the J call TRBJ1-5; D may be TRBD1 (5 bases). Germline loops: CDR1 LNHDA, CDR2 SQIVND (reference sequence). The CDR3 extends over 14 amino acids. V shed 4 bases and J shed 8 bases, with 15 bases lying between them. CDR3 in DNA: TGTGCCAGTAGTACGGGGGACTTGGCGGAGCCCCAGCATTTT. Its translation is CASSTGDLAEPQHF. Complete variable domain (other parts from reference TRBV19 and TRBJ1-5): DGGITQSPKYLFRKEGQNVTLSCEQNLNHDAMYWYRQDPGQGLRLIYYSQIVNDFQKGDIAEGYSVSREKKESFPLTVTSAQKNPTAFYLCASSTGDLAEPQHFGDGTRLSIL.

There are many counts of this clonotype. J is TRBJ1-5 and V is TRBV6-1, with 7 bases matching TRBD1. The CDR3 spans 14 residues. V gave up 6 bases and J gave up 8 bases; unmatched junction bases: 10. Germline loops: CDR1 MNHNS, CDR2 SASEGT. CDR3 sequence: CASRVTGKFEPQHF. The DNA of the CDR3 is TGTGCCAGCAGGGTGACAGGGAAGTTCGAGCCCCAGCATTTT.

V gene TRBV7-9 combines with J gene TRBJ2-5, with D possibly matching TRBD2 (5 bases). The germline V gene encodes CDR1 SEHNR and CDR2 FQNEAQ (reference sequence). V lost 8 bases, J lost 4 bases, and 17 bases lay in between. CDR3 length: 14 residues. The CDR3 DNA is TGTGCCAGCGGTCAACAGCGGAACCGAGAGACCCAGTACTTC. It codes for CASGQQRNRETQYF.

This clonotype was seen repeatedly, ten times or more. This chain uses TRBV4-1 with TRBJ2-7, with D possibly being TRBD1 (6 bases). This CDR3 region has 14 residues. The V gene lost 0 bases and the J gene lost 2 bases, with 8 bases spanning the gap. The germline V gene has CDR1 MGHRA and CDR2 YSYEKL. The CDR3 here is CASSQEHRAYEQYF. CDR3 DNA: TGCGCCAGCAGCCAAGAGCACAGGGCCTACGAGCAGTACTTC.

The rearrangement links TRBV3-1 to TRBJ2-3; 8 bases line up with TRBD2. The CDR3 is 16 amino acids. Germline CDR1 LGHDT, CDR2 YNNKEL (reference sequence). The J segment lost 6 bases and the V segment lost 3 bases, leaving 11 bases of the junction unmatched. The CDR3 sequence: CASSHRLATSIDTQYF. The DNA for the CDR3 is TGTGCCAGCAGCCATAGACTAGCGACGTCGATCGATACGCAGTATTTT.

J is TRBJ2-1 and V is TRBV3-1; 13 bases map to TRBD2. Germline trimming cut 4 bases from V and 1 base from J; bases unmatched to any gene: 7. From germline, CDR1 is LGHDT and CDR2 YNNKEL (reference sequence). The CDR3 consists of 18 residues. CDR3 sequence: CASSPRTSGGPSYNEQFF. The CDR3 DNA reads as TGTGCCAGCAGCCCCCGGACTAGCGGGGGCCCTTCCTACAATGAGCAGTTCTTC.

A few counts support this clonotype. A much larger clone lies one base from this, so it may be a read error. This chain links TRBV7-2 with TRBJ1-6, with D possibly matching TRBD1 (5 bases). CDR1 is SGHTA and CDR2 is FQGNSA in the germline V gene. The CDR3 is 14 residues long. CDR3 region: CASSLLGVNPPLHF. The DNA for the CDR3 is TGTGCCAGCAGCTTATTAGGGGTTAATCCACCCCTCCACTTT.

This clonotype was picked up many times. Here the CDR3 DNA reads TGTGCCAGCAGCTTAGGAAGGGGCTTCTCCTACGAGCAGTACTTC. This translates into CASSLGRGFSYEQYF. V usage is TRBV7-6 and J usage is TRBJ2-7, with D maybe TRBD1 (5 bases). CDR3 size: 15 residues. With 1 base removed from V and 0 bases from J, the gap between germline ends came to 10 bases. Germline V gene lookup returns CDR1 SGHVS and CDR2 FNYEAQ.

The CDR3 nucleotides read TGTGCCAGCAGCGCCGGGACAGCGAACACCGGGGAGCTGTTTTTT. Translating gives CASSAGTANTGELFF. The J gene is TRBJ2-2, the V gene TRBV5-5; 7 bases are a match to TRBD1. The CDR3 covers 15 residues. J gave up 0 bases and V 4 bases, and 3 bases lay outside the gene matches. The germline V gene has CDR1 SGHKS and CDR2 YYEKEE (reference sequence). The whole variable domain, remainder taken from reference TRBV5-5 and TRBJ2-2, is DAGVTQSPTHLIKTRGQQVTLRCSPISGHKSVSWYQQVLGQGPQFIFQYYEKEERGRGNFPDRFSARQFPNYSSELNVNALLLGDSALYLCASSAGTANTGELFFGEGSRLTVL.

In this sample, this clonotype turned up many times. The chain recombines TRBV15 with TRBJ1-2, with 7 positions matching TRBD1. The CDR3 runs to 16 residues. Losses at the gene ends were 1 base for V and 7 bases for J; bases not matched to a gene: 12. Looked up from germline, CDR1 is LNHNV and CDR2 is YYDKDF (reference sequence). Here the CDR3 DNA reads TGTGCCACCAGCAGAGGGGCGCGACAGGGAGCGGGTGGCTACACCTTC. As protein: CATSRGARQGAGGYTF.

The chain combines TRBV6-2 or TRBV6-3 with TRBJ2-7, with 8 bases lining up with TRBD1. The V segment lost 0 bases and the J segment 4 bases; nucleotides outside the gene matches: 8. The CDR3 has 16 residues. Per germline, CDR1 MNHEY and CDR2 SVGEGT. The CDR3 DNA is TGTGCCAGCAGTTACTCGAGGCCTGACAGGGGATACGAGCAGTACTTC. Amino acids: CASSYSRPDRGYEQYF.

This clonotype has at least ten counts. The chain has TRBV2 and TRBJ2-1, with TRBD1 matching 8 bases. The CDR3 runs 14 residues. The junction had 9 bases not matched to a gene; V was cut back by 8 bases and J by 6 bases. CDR1 and CDR2 from the germline V gene are SNHLY and FYNNEI. The CDR3 DNA reads TGTGCCAGCGGCTATTCGACAGGGGTCAATGAGCAGTTCTTC. Protein: CASGYSTGVNEQFF.

This clonotype has at least ten counts. The chain carries TRBV5-6 and TRBJ2-3, with TRBD1 matching 7 bases. The CDR3 is 17 residues long. Germline lookup yields CDR1 SGHDT and CDR2 YYEEEE. Unmatched junction bases numbered 12, after V lost 0 bases and J lost 5 bases. CDR3 DNA sequence: TGTGCCAGCAGCTTGGTCCCCGCGACAGGGTGGTTAGATACGCAGTATTTT. This codes for CASSLVPATGWLDTQYF.

This clonotype has more than one count but fewer than ten. The genes are TRBV10-3 and TRBJ2-2; 16 bases match TRBD2. This CDR3 is 18 amino acids long. Trimming removed 3 bases from V and 5 bases from J; junction bases left unmatched: 6. Germline CDR1 and CDR2: ENHRY and SYGVKD. CDR3 nucleotide sequence: TGTGCCATCAGTGAAACCGGGACTAGCGGGGGGGGGACCGGGGAGCTGTTTTTT. Translating gives CAISETGTSGGGTGELFF.

This chain links TRBV5-5 with TRBJ2-1, with D unresolved. Germline V gene lookup returns CDR1 SGHKS and CDR2 YYEKEE (reference sequence). The CDR3 loop spans 13 amino acids. With 2 bases removed from V and 9 bases from J, the gap between germline ends came to 12 bases. The CDR3 loop is CASSFRAWGEQFF. The DNA for the CDR3 is TGTGCCAGCAGCTTTAGGGCCTGGGGTGAGCAGTTCTTC.